This paragraph covers one TCR beta chain sequence. The entry originates in a study of response to subunit inactivated influenza vaccine. The CDR3 contains 13 residues. V was shortened by 0 bases and J by 3 bases, with 5 bases between the two germline ends. Germline CDR1 and CDR2: MNHEY and SVGEGT. TCRdb called the RT-PCR reads again in MiXCR, with one record for every CDR3 protein. The sample lists 600,000 to 850,000 distinct CDR3 sequences, 14% occurring once. This sequence originates from a man in his fifties or sixties who received an inactivated influenza vaccine. Sequencing was performed on PBMCs from blood, taken less than 15 days before vaccination. V is TRBV6-2 or TRBV6-3 and J is TRBJ1-2; D remains ambiguous. CDR3: CASSYSHYYGYTF. In DNA form, the CDR3 reads TGTGCCAGCAGTTACTCCCATTACTATGGCTACACCTTC.